This T cell receptor (beta chain) came from a study of T cell clonotyping in hematopoietic cell transplantation. On this clone itself: The antigen remains unidentified.

The study's findings and limits: Broader posttransplant TCR repertoire diversity was predicted by graft donor and pretransplant recipient Inverse Simpson Index values. No sorting was done, leaving CD4 and CD8 contributions mixed. Pathologically expanded recipient clonotypes increased progressively from day 30 to day 180 as diversity fell. Few recipient clonotypes overlapped donors; over 95% were de novo at given depth.

Data came from immunoSEQ multiplex PCR; TCRdb stores just in-frame clones and leaves some out. The table lists fewer than 50,000 clones, approximately 94% of them singletons. Sequenced: peripheral blood mononuclear cells. The receptor's source is a woman aged 50 to 60 in good health. Some clones in this sample may be carry-over from other donors' samples.

CDR3 nucleotides: TGTGCCAGCAGTTACCCAGGACAGGGATTGGGCACTGAAGCTTTCTTT. As protein: CASSYPGQGLGTEAFF. V is TRBV6-5 and J is TRBJ1-1, with 8 bases matching TRBD1. Germline trimming cut 2 bases from V and 4 bases from J; bases unmatched to any gene: 9. This CDR3 has 16 residues. Per germline, CDR1 MNHEY and CDR2 SVGAGI.